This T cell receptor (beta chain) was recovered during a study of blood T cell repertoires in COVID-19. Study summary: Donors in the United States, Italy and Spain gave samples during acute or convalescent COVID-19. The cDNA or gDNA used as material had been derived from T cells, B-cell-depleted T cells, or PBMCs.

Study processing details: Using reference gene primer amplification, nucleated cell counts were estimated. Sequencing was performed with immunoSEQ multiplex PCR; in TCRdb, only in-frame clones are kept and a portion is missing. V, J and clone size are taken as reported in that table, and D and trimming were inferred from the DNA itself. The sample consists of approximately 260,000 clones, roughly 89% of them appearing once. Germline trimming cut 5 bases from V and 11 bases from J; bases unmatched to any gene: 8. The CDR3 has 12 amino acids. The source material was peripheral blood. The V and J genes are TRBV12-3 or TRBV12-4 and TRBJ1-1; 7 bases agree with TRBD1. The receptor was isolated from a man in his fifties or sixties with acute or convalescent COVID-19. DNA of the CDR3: TGTGCCAGCAGTCCGGACAGGATGAGGGCTTTCTTT. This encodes CASSPDRMRAFF.